These T cell receptor beta chains were read from a single sample in a study of cytomegalovirus exposure and HLA in healthy donors. Sequenced by immunoSEQ multiplex PCR; TCRdb stores in-frame clones only, minus some. The sample has about 130,000 clones; over 80% are singletons. The sequenced sample consisted of PBMCs. These receptors were collected from a man between 35 and 55 years old in good health and CMV-seronegative. The CDR3 runs from the conserved cysteine through the conserved F or W. A D gene is named only where the DNA matches it firmly. For some rows the clone size is stated as once, few or many, or as a class when expanded; others skip it.

abundance: once; v_gene: TRBV2; j_gene: TRBJ1-1; d_gene: TRBD1; CDR3nt: TGTGCCAGCAGGCCGGGACAGGGGGCAGTTGAAGCTTTCTTT; CDR3aa: CASRPGQGAVEAFF
abundance: -; v_gene: TRBV5-1; j_gene: TRBJ2-7; d_gene: -; CDR3nt: TGCGCCAGCAGCTTGGAGTCGAGCTCCTACGAGCAGTACTTC; CDR3aa: CASSLESSSYEQYF
abundance: -; v_gene: TRBV19; j_gene: TRBJ2-1; d_gene: TRBD1; CDR3nt: TGTGCCAGTAGTTCTGGACAGGTTCGCAATGAGCAGTTCTTC; CDR3aa: CASSSGQVRNEQFF
abundance: -; v_gene: TRBV13; j_gene: TRBJ2-1; d_gene: TRBD2; CDR3nt: TGTGCCAGCAGCTTAGGCGCAGCGGGGAGCTCCTACAATGAGCAGTTCTTC; CDR3aa: CASSLGAAGSSYNEQFF
abundance: -; v_gene: TRBV2; j_gene: TRBJ2-7; d_gene: -; CDR3nt: TGTGCCAGCGGAGGGATCACCTACGAGCAGTACTTC; CDR3aa: CASGGITYEQYF
abundance: -; v_gene: TRBV7-9; j_gene: TRBJ2-7; d_gene: TRBD1; CDR3nt: TGTGCCAGCAGCGACACAGGGGCGAAAAACTACGAGCAGTACTTC; CDR3aa: CASSDTGAKNYEQYF
abundance: -; v_gene: TRBV5-4; j_gene: TRBJ2-1; d_gene: TRBD2; CDR3nt: TGTGCCAGCAGCTTCCTAGCGGGGCGTTCCTACAATGAGCAGTTCTTC; CDR3aa: CASSFLAGRSYNEQFF
abundance: -; v_gene: TRBV27; j_gene: TRBJ2-1; d_gene: TRBD2; CDR3nt: TGTGCCAGCATGGGAGCGGGGAGCTCCTACAATGAGCAGTTCTTC; CDR3aa: CASMGAGSSYNEQFF
abundance: once; v_gene: TRBV28; j_gene: TRBJ2-7; d_gene: -; CDR3nt: TGTGCCAGCAGCAGTCGGGGATCTTACGAGCAGTACTTC; CDR3aa: CASSSRGSYEQYF
abundance: -; v_gene: TRBV4-1; j_gene: TRBJ1-3; d_gene: -; CDR3nt: TGCGCCAGCAGCCAAGTTTCAGGCTCTGGAAACACCATATATTTT; CDR3aa: CASSQVSGSGNTIYF
abundance: few; v_gene: TRBV20-1; j_gene: TRBJ2-1; d_gene: -; CDR3nt: TGCAGTGCGCCCTGGGGGGGCCGGCAGTTCTTC; CDR3aa: CSAPWGGRQFF
abundance: -; v_gene: TRBV4-2; j_gene: TRBJ2-1; d_gene: TRBD2; CDR3nt: TGTGCCAGCAGCCAAAGGACTAGCGGATTGTCACAAAGCTCCTACAATGAGCAGTTCTTC; CDR3aa: CASSQRTSGLSQSSYNEQFF
abundance: -; v_gene: TRBV28; j_gene: TRBJ1-1; d_gene: TRBD1; CDR3nt: TGTGCCAGCAGTCCTCAACAGGGGTTCGGCACTGAAGCTTTCTTT; CDR3aa: CASSPQQGFGTEAFF
abundance: few; v_gene: TRBV11-2; j_gene: TRBJ2-3; d_gene: TRBD2; CDR3nt: TGTGCCAGCAGCTTAGGGGTTAGCGGGGGGGCAGATACGCAGTATTTT; CDR3aa: CASSLGVSGGADTQYF
abundance: -; v_gene: TRBV27; j_gene: TRBJ1-1; d_gene: -; CDR3nt: TGTGCCAGCAGCTCGACAGGCGCTACTGAAGCTTTCTTT; CDR3aa: CASSSTGATEAFF
abundance: -; v_gene: TRBV18; j_gene: TRBJ2-1; d_gene: TRBD2; CDR3nt: TGTGCCAGCTCACCCCAAACTAGCGGGGGGGATAATGGTGAGCAGTTCTTC; CDR3aa: CASSPQTSGGDNGEQFF
abundance: -; v_gene: TRBV6-6; j_gene: TRBJ2-5; d_gene: TRBD2; CDR3nt: TGTGCCAGCAGGGAAACTAGCGGCCAAGAGACCCAGTACTTC; CDR3aa: CASRETSGQETQYF
abundance: -; v_gene: TRBV9; j_gene: TRBJ2-1; d_gene: TRBD2; CDR3nt: TGTGCCAGCAGCGTAGGGGCTAGCGGGGGCCATGAGCAGTTCTTC; CDR3aa: CASSVGASGGHEQFF
abundance: -; v_gene: TRBV7-8; j_gene: TRBJ2-7; d_gene: TRBD2; CDR3nt: TGTGCCAGCAGCTGGGGGCTAGCGGGGCTCTACGAGCAGTACTTC; CDR3aa: CASSWGLAGLYEQYF
abundance: -; v_gene: TRBV18; j_gene: TRBJ2-1; d_gene: TRBD2; CDR3nt: TGTGCCAGCTCACCACAGTTAGCGGGGCTAAACAATGAGCAGTTCTTC; CDR3aa: CASSPQLAGLNNEQFF
abundance: -; v_gene: TRBV5-6; j_gene: TRBJ2-5; d_gene: TRBD2; CDR3nt: TGTGCCAGCAGCTTGTCAAGCGGGAGAAAAGAGACCCAGTACTTC; CDR3aa: CASSLSSGRKETQYF
abundance: -; v_gene: TRBV4-3; j_gene: TRBJ2-2; d_gene: TRBD1; CDR3nt: TGCGCCAGCAGCCAAGATTGGACAGGGGGATCCGGGGAGCTGTTTTTT; CDR3aa: CASSQDWTGGSGELFF
abundance: -; v_gene: TRBV30; j_gene: TRBJ2-2; d_gene: -; CDR3nt: TGTGCCTGGAGTAGGGGCAGGACCTTCACCGGGGAGCTGTTTTTT; CDR3aa: CAWSRGRTFTGELFF
abundance: -; v_gene: TRBV4-3; j_gene: TRBJ2-1; d_gene: TRBD1; CDR3nt: TGCGCCAGCAGCCGAACCGGGACAGGGGATAATGAGCAGTTCTTC; CDR3aa: CASSRTGTGDNEQFF
abundance: -; v_gene: TRBV28; j_gene: TRBJ1-4; d_gene: -; CDR3nt: TGTGCCAGCAGGCTCGGGGGGGTCCTTAATGAAAAACTGTTTTTT; CDR3aa: CASRLGGVLNEKLFF
abundance: few; v_gene: TRBV18; j_gene: TRBJ2-7; d_gene: TRBD1; CDR3nt: TGTGCCAGCTCATGGGACAGGGGAACCTACGAGCAGTACTTC; CDR3aa: CASSWDRGTYEQYF
abundance: -; v_gene: TRBV19; j_gene: TRBJ1-5; d_gene: -; CDR3nt: TGTGCCAGTAGTAGGGACACATACCCCCCTAATCAGCCCCAGCATTTT; CDR3aa: CASSRDTYPPNQPQHF
abundance: -; v_gene: TRBV27; j_gene: TRBJ2-1; d_gene: -; CDR3nt: TGTGCCAGCAGTACCCCTCTCAATAGCGGAGGCTACAATGAGCAGTTCTTC; CDR3aa: CASSTPLNSGGYNEQFF
abundance: -; v_gene: TRBV27; j_gene: TRBJ2-1; d_gene: -; CDR3nt: TGTGCCAGCAGTTTGAGCCCCTACAATGAGCAGTTCTTC; CDR3aa: CASSLSPYNEQFF
abundance: few; v_gene: TRBV7-9; j_gene: TRBJ2-1; d_gene: TRBD2; CDR3nt: TGTGCCAGCACCGGGAGGGCCTACAATGAGCAGTTCTTC; CDR3aa: CASTGRAYNEQFF
abundance: -; v_gene: TRBV9; j_gene: TRBJ2-3; d_gene: TRBD2; CDR3nt: TGTGCCAGCAGCTCCGGACTAGCGGGAGTGGATACGCAGTATTTT; CDR3aa: CASSSGLAGVDTQYF
abundance: -; v_gene: TRBV6-4; j_gene: TRBJ2-5; d_gene: -; CDR3nt: TGTGCCAGCAGTGACACCCGGGGTGCCAAGCAAGAGACCCAGTACTTC; CDR3aa: CASSDTRGAKQETQYF
abundance: -; v_gene: TRBV7-2; j_gene: TRBJ2-5; d_gene: TRBD2; CDR3nt: TGTGCCAGCAGCCCAAAACGGACCAGCGGGAGGGCCTTAGAGACCCAGTACTTC; CDR3aa: CASSPKRTSGRALETQYF
abundance: -; v_gene: TRBV27; j_gene: TRBJ1-2; d_gene: -; CDR3nt: TGTGCCAGCAGTCTCAGGGGAGGGACTGGCTACACCTTC; CDR3aa: CASSLRGGTGYTF
abundance: -; v_gene: TRBV5-4; j_gene: TRBJ2-3; d_gene: -; CDR3nt: TGTGCCAGCAGCTTGAAGCGCGGGGACCAGTCAGATACGCAGTATTTT; CDR3aa: CASSLKRGDQSDTQYF
abundance: -; v_gene: TRBV9; j_gene: TRBJ2-7; d_gene: TRBD2; CDR3nt: TGTGCCAGCAGCTCTCTAGCGGGGGGCTCCTACGAGCAGTACTTC; CDR3aa: CASSSLAGGSYEQYF
abundance: -; v_gene: TRBV6-5; j_gene: TRBJ2-6; d_gene: -; CDR3nt: TGTGCCAGCTACCTAGGGGCCAACGTCCTGACTTTC; CDR3aa: CASYLGANVLTF
abundance: -; v_gene: TRBV4-3; j_gene: TRBJ2-2; d_gene: -; CDR3nt: TGCGCCAGCAGCCCTACTTTGAGCGGAGGGCCTTGGGGGGAGCTGTTTTTT; CDR3aa: CASSPTLSGGPWGELFF
abundance: -; v_gene: TRBV15; j_gene: TRBJ2-5; d_gene: TRBD1; CDR3nt: TGTGCCACCAGCAGCAGACAGGGGGCGTTGAAGACCCAGTACTTC; CDR3aa: CATSSRQGALKTQYF
abundance: -; v_gene: TRBV6-5; j_gene: TRBJ1-4; d_gene: -; CDR3nt: TGTGCCAGCAGTTACGTCGGGGAAAAACTGTTTTTT; CDR3aa: CASSYVGEKLFF
abundance: -; v_gene: TRBV7-8; j_gene: TRBJ1-5; d_gene: -; CDR3nt: TGTGCCAGCAGCCGGAGGGACTTTAGCAATCAGCCCCAGCATTTT; CDR3aa: CASSRRDFSNQPQHF
abundance: -; v_gene: TRBV13; j_gene: TRBJ2-4; d_gene: -; CDR3nt: TGTGCCAGCAGCTTAAGGGCGGGATTAAACATTCAGTACTTC; CDR3aa: CASSLRAGLNIQYF
abundance: -; v_gene: TRBV4-2; j_gene: TRBJ2-2; d_gene: TRBD2; CDR3nt: TGTGCCAGCAGCCAACCCACCCTAGCGGGAGGGCTCTCCGGGGAGCTGTTTTTT; CDR3aa: CASSQPTLAGGLSGELFF
abundance: -; v_gene: TRBV4-2; j_gene: TRBJ2-1; d_gene: -; CDR3nt: TGTGCCAGCAGCCAAGATTGGAGCTCCTACAATGAGCAGTTCTTC; CDR3aa: CASSQDWSSYNEQFF
abundance: few; v_gene: TRBV18; j_gene: TRBJ2-6; d_gene: -; CDR3nt: TGTGCCAGCTCAGAGGCCTCAGGGGTGCTGGCTGGGGCCAACGTCCTGACTTTC; CDR3aa: CASSEASGVLAGANVLTF
abundance: once; v_gene: TRBV10-3; j_gene: TRBJ1-1; d_gene: TRBD1; CDR3nt: TGTGCCATCGGGGACCCCGGGACAGAGAACACTGAAGCTTTCTTT; CDR3aa: CAIGDPGTENTEAFF
abundance: -; v_gene: TRBV10-3; j_gene: TRBJ1-2; d_gene: -; CDR3nt: TGTGCCCTATCAGGCAGCGGTGATGGCTACACCTTC; CDR3aa: CALSGSGDGYTF
abundance: -; v_gene: TRBV2; j_gene: TRBJ1-1; d_gene: -; CDR3nt: TGTGCCAGCAACTTCAGGGGAAACACTGAAGCTTTCTTT; CDR3aa: CASNFRGNTEAFF
abundance: few; v_gene: TRBV9; j_gene: TRBJ2-7; d_gene: TRBD2; CDR3nt: TGTGCCAGCAGCGTAGGGGCGGGAGGAGACAGCAGGTACTTC; CDR3aa: CASSVGAGGDSRYF
abundance: -; v_gene: TRBV7-2; j_gene: TRBJ2-2; d_gene: -; CDR3nt: TGTGCCAGCAGCCCCACAGGGTTGAACACCGGGGAGCTGTTTTTT; CDR3aa: CASSPTGLNTGELFF
abundance: -; v_gene: TRBV5-1; j_gene: TRBJ2-1; d_gene: -; CDR3nt: TGCGCCAGCAGCCGGACAGGGTCGGGGGGAGACAATGAGCAGTTCTTC; CDR3aa: CASSRTGSGGDNEQFF
abundance: -; v_gene: TRBV7-6; j_gene: TRBJ2-7; d_gene: TRBD1; CDR3nt: TGTGCCAGCAGTTCGTCTCCGACAGGGGTTGGCGAGCAGTACTTC; CDR3aa: CASSSSPTGVGEQYF
abundance: -; v_gene: TRBV7-9; j_gene: TRBJ1-1; d_gene: TRBD1; CDR3nt: TGTGCCAGCAGCTTAGGGGGACAGGGACGAGTTGCAACTGAAGCTTTCTTT; CDR3aa: CASSLGGQGRVATEAFF
abundance: -; v_gene: TRBV4-1; j_gene: TRBJ1-4; d_gene: -; CDR3nt: TGCGCCAGCAGCTCCCACGGTGCAACTAATGAAAAACTGTTTTTT; CDR3aa: CASSSHGATNEKLFF
abundance: -; v_gene: TRBV7-3; j_gene: TRBJ2-1; d_gene: TRBD2; CDR3nt: TGTGCCAGCAGCTCGCCGGGACTAGCGGGGGACAATGAGCAGTTCTTC; CDR3aa: CASSSPGLAGDNEQFF
abundance: -; v_gene: TRBV29-1; j_gene: TRBJ2-5; d_gene: -; CDR3nt: TGCAGCGTTGACGACAGCCAAGAGACCCAGTACTTC; CDR3aa: CSVDDSQETQYF
abundance: few; v_gene: TRBV7-8; j_gene: TRBJ2-2; d_gene: TRBD2; CDR3nt: TGTGCCAGCAGCCCGCTAGCGGGAGCGACCGGGGAGCTGTTTTTT; CDR3aa: CASSPLAGATGELFF
abundance: -; v_gene: TRBV4-3; j_gene: TRBJ2-1; d_gene: TRBD2; CDR3nt: TGCGCCAGCAGCCAAGATCGGGGGACTAGCGGGAGTGCAGTCTTC; CDR3aa: CASSQDRGTSGSAVF
abundance: -; v_gene: TRBV5-6; j_gene: TRBJ2-7; d_gene: -; CDR3nt: TGTGCCAGCAGCTGGGCCACCGCCTACGAGCAGTACTTC; CDR3aa: CASSWATAYEQYF
abundance: -; v_gene: TRBV11-2; j_gene: TRBJ1-5; d_gene: -; CDR3nt: TGTGCCAGCAGCCCCGGTGCTCATCAGCCCCAGCATTTT; CDR3aa: CASSPGAHQPQHF